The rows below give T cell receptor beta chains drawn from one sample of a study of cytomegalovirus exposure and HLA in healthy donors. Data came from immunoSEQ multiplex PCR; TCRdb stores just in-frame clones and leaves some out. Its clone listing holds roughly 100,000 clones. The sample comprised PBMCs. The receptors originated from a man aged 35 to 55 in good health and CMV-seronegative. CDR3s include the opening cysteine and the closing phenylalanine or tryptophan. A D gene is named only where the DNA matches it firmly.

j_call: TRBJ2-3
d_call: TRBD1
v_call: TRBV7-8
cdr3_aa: CASSLGDRATDTQYF
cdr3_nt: TGTGCCAGCAGCTTAGGGGACAGGGCCACAGATACGCAGTATTTT

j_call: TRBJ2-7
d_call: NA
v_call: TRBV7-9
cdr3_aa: CASSLTRSSYEQYF
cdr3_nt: TGTGCCAGCAGCTTAACCCGGAGCTCCTACGAGCAGTACTTC

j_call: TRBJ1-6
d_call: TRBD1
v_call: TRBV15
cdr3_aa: CATSAGTDSYNSPLHF
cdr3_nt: TGTGCCACCAGCGCCGGGACAGACTCTTATAATTCACCCCTCCACTTT

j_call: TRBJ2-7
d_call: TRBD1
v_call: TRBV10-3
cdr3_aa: CAVSESTGTDEQYF
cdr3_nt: TGTGCCGTCAGTGAGTCGACGGGGACAGACGAGCAGTACTTC

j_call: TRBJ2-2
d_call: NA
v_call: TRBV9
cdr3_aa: CASSVAAARGTGELFF
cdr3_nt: TGTGCCAGCAGCGTAGCTGCGGCTAGGGGGACCGGGGAGCTGTTTTTT

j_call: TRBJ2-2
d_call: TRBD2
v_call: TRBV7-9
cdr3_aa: CASSRGSGTGELFF
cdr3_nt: TGTGCCAGCAGCCGCGGTAGCGGGACGGGGGAGCTGTTTTTT

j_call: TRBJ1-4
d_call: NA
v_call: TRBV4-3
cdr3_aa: CASSQEGGLTGFEKLFF
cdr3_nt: TGCGCCAGCAGCCAAGAAGGAGGCCTAACAGGGTTCGAAAAACTGTTTTTT

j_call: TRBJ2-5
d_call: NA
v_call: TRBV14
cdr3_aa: CASSHLDPPETQYF
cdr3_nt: TGTGCCAGCAGCCACCTAGACCCCCCGGAGACCCAGTACTTC

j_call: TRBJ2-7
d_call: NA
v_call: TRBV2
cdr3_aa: CASFGVARYEQYF
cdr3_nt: TGTGCCAGTTTCGGAGTAGCAAGGTACGAGCAGTACTTC

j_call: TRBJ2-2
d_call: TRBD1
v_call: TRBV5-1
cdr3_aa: CASSRGQGLTGELFF
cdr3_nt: TGCGCCAGCAGCCGAGGACAGGGCCTCACCGGGGAGCTGTTTTTT

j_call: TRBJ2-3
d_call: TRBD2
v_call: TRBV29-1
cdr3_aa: CSVQIRLAGGLSTDTQYF
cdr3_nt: TGCAGCGTTCAAATTCGGCTAGCGGGAGGCCTTAGCACAGATACGCAGTATTTT